These 30 T cell receptor beta chains were all obtained from the same sample, sequenced in a study of human CD8 memory T cell subsets. UMI-labeled 5' RACE produced the TCR beta libraries. Using the 5' RACE reads, TCRdb records one entry per CDR3 protein without DNA. The sample features about 5,400 distinct CDR3 sequences, with 36% in its top ten. The sequenced material came from CD8+ effector memory T cells (TEM) sorted from PBMCs. Indicated subset: effector memory CD8 T cells, CCR7- CD45RO+ CD95+. These receptors originate from a human donor in good health.

The V call is TRBV23-1, the J call TRBJ1-5; as DNA is missing, the TRBD1 call by TCRdb cannot be tested. TRBV23-1 carries the ORF label, with uncertain function. The CDR3 loop spans 16 amino acids. The CDR3 loop reads CATPVPGQRYDQPQHF.

The V and J genes are TRBV5-4 and TRBJ2-7; there is no DNA to check the TCRdb D call of TRBD1. The germline V gene encodes CDR1 SGHNT and CDR2 YYREEE (reference sequence). The CDR3 has 15 amino acids. The CDR3 sequence is CASSLPAGERYEQYF. The complete variable domain, with remaining parts taken from reference TRBV5-4 and TRBJ2-7, reads ETGVTQSPTHLIKTRGQQVTLRCSSQSGHNTVSWYQQALGQGPQFIFQYYREEENGRGNFPPRFSGLQFPNYSSELNVNALELDDSALYLCASSLPAGERYEQYFGPGTRLTVT.

This chain joins TRBV5-1 and TRBJ2-2. Germline lookup yields CDR1 SGHRS and CDR2 YFSETQ. The CDR3 has 14 amino acids. CDR3 amino acids: CASSLDLGTGELFF.

The CDR3 sequence is CASSLLIAGGGETQYF. The genes are TRBV7-2 and TRBJ2-5; lacking DNA, the TRBD2 call made by TCRdb goes unchecked. Germline CDR1 SGHTA, CDR2 FQGNSA. The CDR3 runs to 16 residues.

This chain uses TRBV6-2 or TRBV6-3 with TRBJ2-3; TCRdb outputs TRBD2, but without DNA this stays unchecked. CDR1 and CDR2 from the germline V gene are MNHEY and SVGEGT. The CDR3 contains 17 residues. This CDR3 is CASSYSQGLPNADTQYF.

The chain joins TRBV5-4 to TRBJ2-5; TCRdb lists TRBD2, though no DNA is available to test this call. The CDR3 sequence is 13 residues long. Germline V gene sequence: CDR1 SGHNT, CDR2 YYREEE (reference sequence). The chain's CDR3 is CASRRQGEETQYF. The whole variable domain, filled in from reference TRBV5-4 and TRBJ2-5, reads ETGVTQSPTHLIKTRGQQVTLRCSSQSGHNTVSWYQQALGQGPQFIFQYYREEENGRGNFPPRFSGLQFPNYSSELNVNALELDDSALYLCASRRQGEETQYFGPGTRLLVL.

The chain is built from TRBV5-5 and TRBJ2-3. Per germline, CDR1 SGHKS and CDR2 YYEKEE (reference sequence). The length of the CDR3 is 14 residues. CDR3 loop: CASSWLGSTDTQYF.

CDR3 sequence: CASSGGQGLSDTQYF. V and J are TRBV5-6 and TRBJ2-3; TCRdb names TRBD1, which stays unverified in the absence of DNA. The germline V gene encodes CDR1 SGHDT and CDR2 YYEEEE. The CDR3 totals 15 residues.

This chain connects TRBV6-4 to TRBJ2-1. The CDR3 runs to 15 residues. The V gene's germline CDR1 is MRHNA and CDR2 SNTAGT. The CDR3 here is CASSESGGYYNEQFF.

Considering frequency, this clonotype is medium-sized. The chain employs TRBV2 and TRBJ2-7; TCRdb calls TRBD2, which cannot be checked without DNA. Germline values: CDR1 SNHLY, CDR2 FYNNEI. This CDR3 comprises 13 residues. CDR3 amino acids: CASSGRLAGEQYF.

The chain carries TRBV2 and TRBJ1-5. The CDR3 sequence is 14 residues long. The germline CDR1 and CDR2 sequences are SNHLY and FYNNEI. The CDR3 spells CASSEGYSNQPQHF. Full variable domain (outside the CDR3, taken from reference TRBV2 and TRBJ1-5): EPEVTQTPSHQVTQMGQEVILRCVPISNHLYFYWYRQILGQKVEFLVSFYNNEISEKSEIFDDQFSVERPDGSNFTLKIRSTKLEDSAMYFCASSEGYSNQPQHFGDGTRLSIL.

The J gene is TRBJ2-5, the V gene TRBV19; there is no DNA to check the TCRdb D call of TRBD1. The CDR3 has 15 amino acids. The germline V gene encodes CDR1 LNHDA and CDR2 SQIVND (reference sequence). Here the CDR3 reads CASSMGQRYQETQYF.

Frequency places this clonotype as medium-sized. J is TRBJ1-2 and V is TRBV5-1; without DNA, the TCRdb call of TRBD1 cannot be checked. The CDR3 totals 16 residues. Germline V gives CDR1 SGHRS, CDR2 YFSETQ. CDR3: CASSLSKGPLNYGYTF.

The chain is built from TRBV9 and TRBJ2-1. CDR3 length: 15 residues. Germline V gene sequence: CDR1 SGDLS, CDR2 YYNGEE. CDR3: CASSVDGATYNEQFF.

The chain carries TRBV25-1 and TRBJ1-1; TCRdb designates TRBD1, a call that cannot be tested without DNA. Germline V gene sequence: CDR1 MGHDK, CDR2 SYGVNS. This CDR3 contains 12 residues. The CDR3 protein is CASSVSRTEAFF.

The chain is built from TRBV6-2 or TRBV6-3 and TRBJ2-1; TCRdb returns TRBD2, unconfirmable since there is no DNA. CDR1 and CDR2 (germline): MNHEY, SVGEGT. This CDR3 contains 16 residues. The CDR3: CASSYGTSGGALEQFF.

The rearrangement uses TRBV27 and TRBJ1-2. Germline loops: CDR1 MNHEY, CDR2 SMNVEV (reference sequence). This CDR3 has 12 amino acids. The CDR3 protein is CASRAANYGYTF.

This clonotype shows up as medium-sized by frequency. The chain recombines TRBV7-9 with TRBJ1-2; TCRdb indicates TRBD1, and absent DNA this call remains unverified. The CDR3 has 14 amino acids. The V gene's germline CDR1 is SEHNR and CDR2 FQNEAQ (reference sequence). The CDR3 protein is CASSTTGQLYGYTF.

The rearrangement uses TRBV7-8 and TRBJ2-3; the TRBD1 assignment by TCRdb is unverifiable without DNA. The CDR3 consists of 15 residues. CDR1 and CDR2 (germline): SGHVS, FQNEAQ. The chain's CDR3 is CASSPGQADTDTQYF.

The genes are TRBV12-3 or TRBV12-4 and TRBJ2-1; the D gene TCRdb calls, TRBD1, cannot be checked with no DNA. The CDR3 loop spans 20 amino acids. CDR3 sequence: CASTQPTGPVLGREYNEQFF.

V usage is TRBV3-1 and J usage is TRBJ1-2; TCRdb calls TRBD1, which cannot be checked without DNA. Germline V gene data show CDR1 as LGHDT and CDR2 as YNNKEL (reference sequence). CDR3 size: 14 residues. The CDR3 reads CASSQGGANYGYTF.

The rearrangement links TRBV3-1 to TRBJ2-7; TCRdb calls TRBD2, which cannot be checked without DNA. Germline V gene data show CDR1 as LGHDT and CDR2 as YNNKEL (reference sequence). The CDR3 is 15 amino acids. CDR3 residues: CASSQGLAGAYEQYF.

The V call is TRBV5-6, the J call TRBJ2-5; TCRdb indicates TRBD1, and absent DNA this call remains unverified. Germline CDR1 reads SGHDT; CDR2 reads YYEEEE. This CDR3 spans 14 amino acids. This CDR3 reads CASSLGGTSKTQYF.

The V gene is TRBV19, the J gene TRBJ2-7. The CDR3 is 14 amino acids. CDR1 and CDR2 from the germline V gene are LNHDA and SQIVND (reference sequence). CDR3 protein: CASSIVRSSYEQYF.

The chain uses TRBV20-1 and TRBJ2-3. CDR3 length: 12 amino acids. Per the germline V gene, CDR1 is DFQATT and CDR2 is SNEGSKA (reference sequence). The CDR3 reads CSAQEYTDTQYF.

This chain joins TRBV7-9 and TRBJ1-2; TCRdb's D call of TRBD1 is untestable without DNA. The germline CDR1 and CDR2 sequences are SEHNR and FQNEAQ (reference sequence). The CDR3 length is 15 residues. CDR3 region: CASSLGTGATDGYTF.

CDR3 in amino acids: CASSLRENTGELFF. The rearrangement joins TRBV7-9 to TRBJ2-2. Germline CDR1 and CDR2: SEHNR and FQNEAQ (reference sequence). The CDR3 extends over 14 amino acids.

The CDR3 loop reads CASSTDTGELFF. The chain couples TRBV9 to TRBJ2-2. Germline CDR1 reads SGDLS; CDR2 reads YYNGEE. The CDR3 length is 12 residues.

By frequency, this clonotype is medium-sized. The gene calls are TRBV24-1 and TRBJ2-2. The CDR3 runs 12 residues. The germline V gene has CDR1 KGHDR and CDR2 SFDVKD. The chain's CDR3 is CATSEGTGELFF.

Judged by frequency, this clonotype is medium-sized. The V call is TRBV5-8, the J call TRBJ1-5; TCRdb gives TRBD1 as the D gene, but with no DNA this cannot be confirmed. The CDR3 runs to 15 residues. CDR1 is SGHTS, CDR2 YDEGEE, per germline. CDR3 region: CASSPYGQGGQPQHF.